What follows are 24 T cell receptor beta chains derived from one specimen sequenced in a study of T cell repertoires in cytomegalovirus infection. Their cognate antigens are unknown. Using its own MiXCR run on the reads, TCRdb lists one record per CDR3 protein. The data contain approximately 350,000 distinct CDR3 sequences, nearly 35% of them singletons. The source material was cultured PBMCs, sampled from culture after CMV antigen stimulation. The receptors stem from a human donor in good health (CMV status not recorded). Some clones in this sample may be carry-over from other donors' samples.

The chain combines TRBV11-2 with TRBJ2-1, with 9 bases identical to TRBD2. Unmatched junction bases numbered 6, after V lost 5 bases and J lost 7 bases. Germline V gene sequence: CDR1 SGHAT, CDR2 FQNNGV. This CDR3 has 14 amino acids. Here the CDR3 reads CASSLAGRLNEQFF. In DNA form, the CDR3 reads TGTGCCAGCAGCCTAGCGGGACGGTTGAATGAGCAGTTCTTC.

DNA for the CDR3: TGCGCCAGCAGCCAAGATGTCGGAGGTGGCTACACCTTC. Amino acid sequence: CASSQDVGGGYTF. V and J are TRBV4-1 and TRBJ1-2; D is unresolved. The CDR3 is made up of 13 amino acids. V lost 0 bases and J lost 7, with 9 bases in between. In germline, CDR1 is MGHRA, CDR2 YSYEKL.

This clonotype occurred a few times. The chain uses TRBV4-1 and TRBJ1-6; no firm D call. CDR3 size: 12 residues. Germline CDR1 MGHRA, CDR2 YSYEKL. V lost 3 bases and J 10 bases, leaving 7 bases between the germline ends. The CDR3 reads CASSHPGSPLHF. CDR3 bases: TGCGCCAGCAGCCATCCGGGATCACCCCTCCACTTT.

The V gene is TRBV7-8, the J gene TRBJ2-3, with no clear D. The germline V gene has CDR1 SGHVS and CDR2 FQNEAQ. The CDR3 is 14 amino acids. Trimming pared 3 bases from V and 0 bases from J, leaving 7 bases between. The CDR3 nucleotides read TGTGCCAGCAGCTTTCTCACTAGCACAGATACGCAGTATTTT. Its protein is CASSFLTSTDTQYF.

The chain recombines TRBV6-2 or TRBV6-3 with TRBJ2-3, with D hard to call. Matching the DNA end better, TRBJ1-5 makes the J call doubtful. Germline V CDR1 and CDR2: MNHEY, SVGEGT. The CDR3 is made up of 16 amino acids. CDR3 in amino acids: CASSKRILQKPDTQHF. In DNA, the CDR3 is TGTGCCAGCAGTAAAAGGATACTTCAAAAGCCTGATACGCAGCATTTT.

This CDR3 reads CASSLGQSIYGYTF. CDR3 DNA: TGTGCCAGCAGTTTAGGCCAGTCCATCTATGGCTACACCTTC. V and J are TRBV27 and TRBJ1-2; D is undetermined. V lost 2 bases, J lost 4 bases, and 11 bases lay in between. Germline V gene lookup returns CDR1 MNHEY and CDR2 SMNVEV (reference sequence). This CDR3 comprises 14 residues.

The chain couples TRBV19 to TRBJ2-1; D gene unclear. Trimming removed 3 bases at V and 2 bases at J, with 2 bases between. This CDR3 comprises 12 residues. In germline, CDR1 is LNHDA, CDR2 SQIVND (reference sequence). This CDR3 reads CASSMTYNEQFF. CDR3 coding DNA: TGTGCCAGTAGTATGACCTACAATGAGCAGTTCTTC.

This sequence joins TRBV6-5 and TRBJ1-1; a possible D gene is TRBD1 (5 bases). In germline, CDR1 is MNHEY, CDR2 SVGAGI. With 4 bases removed from V and 7 bases from J, the gap between germline ends came to 7 bases. CDR3 length equals 11 residues. The CDR3 nucleotides are TGTGCCAGCAGTTGGGGGTTTGAAGCTTTCTTT. It codes for CASSWGFEAFF.

This chain uses TRBV6-2 or TRBV6-3 with TRBJ2-3; D remains unclear. Trimming removed 2 bases at V and 5 bases at J, with 11 bases between. Germline CDR1 and CDR2: MNHEY and SVGEGT. This CDR3 is 14 amino acids long. CDR3 region: CASSYLRLEDTQYF. Here the CDR3 DNA reads TGTGCCAGCAGTTACCTCCGGCTCGAAGATACGCAGTATTTT.

The CDR3 DNA reads as TGTGCCAGCAGCCCATCACAGGGGTACTACGAGCAGTACTTC. Encoded protein: CASSPSQGYYEQYF. The chain employs TRBV12-3 or TRBV12-4 and TRBJ2-7, with 7 nucleotides matching TRBD1. After removal of 6 bases from V and 3 bases from J, the junction contained 8 bases not matched to a gene. The CDR3 covers 14 residues.

This clonotype showed up just a few times. The J gene is TRBJ2-5, the V gene TRBV6-2 or TRBV6-3, with 10 bases that match TRBD2. The CDR3 has 14 amino acids. The V gene's germline CDR1 is MNHEY and CDR2 SVGEGT. The ends lost 8 bases at V and 5 bases at J; junction bases unmatched: 8. The CDR3 spells CASGLAGVDETQYF. For the CDR3, the DNA is TGTGCCAGCGGGCTAGCGGGAGTCGACGAGACCCAGTACTTC.

CDR3 sequence reads: CASSFLYSLQGSVYEQYF. The CDR3 DNA follows: TGTGCCAGCAGTTTCCTATACAGCTTGCAGGGGTCTGTTTACGAGCAGTACTTC. This sequence joins TRBV28 and TRBJ2-7; D might be TRBD1 (6 bases). Germline V gene data show CDR1 as MDHEN and CDR2 as SYDVKM. The CDR3 consists of 18 residues. Trimming cost V 3 bases and J 4 bases, with 25 bases left between them.

This rearrangement joins TRBV28 to TRBJ2-2, with 9 bases lining up with TRBD2. CDR1 MDHEN and CDR2 SYDVKM come from the germline V gene. The trim removed 1 base at V and 2 bases at J, leaving 5 bases unmatched. The CDR3 covers 17 residues. The CDR3 nucleotides are TGTGCCAGCAGTTTATTGGGTAGCGGGAGAAACACCGGGGAGCTGTTTTTT. The encoded protein is CASSLLGSGRNTGELFF.

This clonotype has just a few counts. The chain recombines TRBV7-8 with TRBJ2-7; D remains ambiguous. Trimming cost V 1 base and J 7 bases, with 11 bases left between them. CDR1 SGHVS and CDR2 FQNEAQ come from the germline V gene. This CDR3 spans 13 amino acids. The CDR3 bases are TGTGCCAGCAGCTTAGGGCCAAGATATGAGCAGTACGTC. Its translation is CASSLGPRYEQYV.

The V call is TRBV15, the J call TRBJ2-2, with 11 positions matching TRBD2. Germline V gene sequence: CDR1 LNHNV, CDR2 YYDKDF (reference sequence). The CDR3 is made up of 15 amino acids. V dropped 1 base and J dropped 7; count of bases not matched to a gene: 2. The CDR3 region has the DNA TGTGCCACCAGCAGAGTAGCGGGAGGGCACGGGGAGCTGTTTTTT. Translation: CATSRVAGGHGELFF.

The chain uses TRBV6-2 or TRBV6-3 and TRBJ2-7; D is perhaps TRBD2 (6 bases). Germline CDR1 reads MNHEY; CDR2 reads SVGEGT. The CDR3 sequence is 15 residues long. Trimming left V 4 bases short and J 1 base short, with 14 bases between. CDR3 loop: CASSFGTSLSYEQYV. The CDR3 nucleotides read TGTGCCAGCAGTTTCGGGACTTCTCTTTCCTACGAGCAGTACGTC.

This clonotype appeared a single time. The chain has TRBV20-1 and TRBJ2-7, with a possible D match to TRBD1 (5 bases). Deletions cut 3 bases from V and 6 bases from J, with 15 bases between. Germline V CDR1 and CDR2: DFQATT, SNEGSKA (reference sequence). The CDR3 length is 13 residues. Here the CDR3 reads CSASQGPFVEQYF. The CDR3 bases are TGCAGTGCTAGTCAGGGCCCGTTCGTCGAGCAGTACTTC.

This clonotype was detected many times. V and J are TRBV7-2 and TRBJ1-1; D possibly corresponds to TRBD1 (6 bases). Germline assignment: CDR1 SGHTA and CDR2 FQGNSA. The length of the CDR3 is 13 residues. With 6 bases removed from V and 7 bases from J, the gap between germline ends came to 15 bases. The CDR3 loop is CASSPDRTFEAFF. CDR3 sequence (DNA): TGTGCCAGCAGTCCGGACAGAACTTTTGAAGCTTTCTTT. Supplemented by reference TRBV7-2 and TRBJ1-1, the full variable domain reads GAGVSQSPSNKVTEKGKDVELRCDPISGHTALYWYRQSLGQGLEFLIYFQGNSAPDKSGLPSDRFSAERTGGSVSTLTIQRTQQEDSAVYLCASSPDRTFEAFFGQGTRLTVV.

The gene calls are TRBV5-4 and TRBJ2-1; 7 bases fit TRBD1. CDR3 length equals 16 residues. V gave up 5 bases and J gave up 0 bases; unmatched junction bases: 8. The V gene's germline CDR1 is SGHNT and CDR2 YYREEE (reference sequence). CDR3 protein: CASSQEGGFSYNEQFF. For the CDR3, the DNA is TGTGCCAGCAGTCAGGAAGGGGGCTTCTCCTACAATGAGCAGTTCTTC.

The chain uses TRBV5-1 and TRBJ2-1, with D hard to call. Looked up from germline, CDR1 is SGHRS and CDR2 is YFSETQ. V lost 0 bases and J lost 6, with 7 bases in between. The CDR3 runs 13 residues. This chain's CDR3 is CASSLVLGNEQFF. The CDR3 bases are TGCGCCAGCAGCTTGGTACTCGGCAATGAGCAGTTCTTC.

In this sample, this clonotype turned up many times. J is TRBJ2-1 and V is TRBV7-2, with unresolved D. V lost 0 bases to trimming and J lost 4 bases, with 13 bases between them. The germline CDR1 and CDR2 sequences are SGHTA and FQGNSA. The CDR3 extends over 16 amino acids. As DNA, the CDR3 is TGTGCCAGCAGCTTAGCGATGGCAGAAATATACAATGAGCAGTTCTTC. Translation: CASSLAMAEIYNEQFF.

This chain joins TRBV7-2 and TRBJ2-3; 9 bases line up with TRBD2. CDR1 is SGHTA and CDR2 is FQGNSA in the germline V gene. Unmatched junction bases numbered 9, after V lost 1 base and J lost 4 bases. This CDR3 comprises 17 residues. CDR3 loop: CASSLVGSGGGPDTQYF. The CDR3 DNA follows: TGTGCCAGCAGCTTAGTAGGTAGCGGGGGAGGCCCAGATACGCAGTATTTT.

There are a few counts of this clonotype. The chain links TRBV7-2 to TRBJ2-3; D may be TRBD2 (7 bases). This CDR3 contains 15 residues. Between the trimmed V and J ends, which lost 5 bases and 7 bases, there was a span of 19 bases. In germline, CDR1 is SGHTA, CDR2 FQGNSA. CDR3 in amino acids: CASSPSAGASNTQYF. The DNA for the CDR3 is TGTGCCAGCAGCCCCTCCGCGGGGGCTTCAAATACGCAGTATTTT.

This chain connects TRBV28 to TRBJ1-4; D is undetermined. The CDR3 covers 14 residues. The germline gives CDR1 MDHEN, CDR2 SYDVKM. With 3 bases removed from V and 5 bases from J, the gap between germline ends came to 10 bases. DNA for the CDR3: TGTGCCAGCAGTTTGGTACAGAGAAATGAAAAACTGTTTTTT. This sequence encodes CASSLVQRNEKLFF. Full variable domain (missing parts from reference TRBV28 and TRBJ1-4): DVKVTQSSRYLVKRTGEKVFLECVQDMDHENMFWYRQDPGLGLRLIYFSYDVKMKEKGDIPEGYSVSREKKERFSLILESASTNQTSMYLCASSLVQRNEKLFFGSGTQLSVL.